The 20 T cell receptor beta chains presented below share a single source sample, sequenced in a study of CD8 T cells in Susac syndrome. Reverse transcription used roughly 0.5 to 1 ug RNA and random hexamers. MiXCR, run by TCRdb on the immunoSEQ multiplex PCR reads, gives a single entry per CDR3 protein. The table has some 99,000 distinct CDR3 sequences, roughly 94% seen once; the top ten hold about 0.3%. The material sequenced was CD4+ T cells from PBMCs. All receptors derive from a human donor with Susac syndrome.

This chain joins TRBV30 and TRBJ2-1; D possibly corresponds to TRBD2 (6 bases). V was pared by 0 bases and J by 6 bases, with 9 bases between. The CDR3 has 13 amino acids. CDR1 is GTSNPN, CDR2 SVGIG, per germline (reference sequence). The CDR3 here is CAWSVLGGNEQFF. For the CDR3, the DNA is TGTGCCTGGAGTGTATTGGGGGGCAATGAGCAGTTCTTC.

The chain recombines TRBV28 with TRBJ1-2; D unclear. Germline V CDR1 and CDR2: MDHEN, SYDVKM. This CDR3 is 14 amino acids long. Trimming shortened V by 6 bases and J by 6 bases, and 17 bases separated the two germline ends. The CDR3 sequence is CASRAGEFLNGYTF. CDR3 nucleotide sequence: TGTGCCAGCAGAGCAGGAGAATTCCTCAATGGCTACACCTTC.

The chain combines TRBV2 with TRBJ2-5; D is possibly TRBD2 (6 bases). Germline CDR1 reads SNHLY; CDR2 reads FYNNEI. The germline V and J ends were trimmed by 6 bases and 2 bases, with 13 bases remaining between them. The CDR3 contains 14 residues. CDR3 residues: CASSLGLNQETQYF. The CDR3 DNA reads TGTGCCAGCAGCTTGGGACTTAATCAAGAGACCCAGTACTTC.

This clonotype has a single count. V and J are TRBV5-6 and TRBJ2-5; the D is unclear. Trimming shortened V by 4 bases and J by 1 base, and 2 bases separated the two germline ends. CDR3 size: 11 residues. CDR1 SGHDT and CDR2 YYEEEE come from the germline V gene. The CDR3 DNA reads as TGTGCCAGCAGCGGCCAAGAGACCCAGTACTTC. It encodes CASSGQETQYF.

The count of this clonotype is one. The rearrangement joins TRBV5-1 to TRBJ1-1; perhaps TRBD1 as D (5 bases). Germline CDR1 and CDR2: SGHRS and YFSETQ. Trimming left V 0 bases short and J 5 bases short, with 11 bases between. The CDR3 sequence is 14 residues long. The CDR3 protein is CASSLAGRKTEAFF. The CDR3 DNA reads as TGCGCCAGCAGCTTGGCGGGACGAAAGACTGAAGCTTTCTTT.

The chain couples TRBV29-1 to TRBJ2-1; the match to TRBD2 covers 12 bases. Germline-derived CDR1 and CDR2 are SQVTM and ANQGSEA. The CDR3 has 13 amino acids. V shed 4 bases and J 7 bases; nucleotides not matched to a gene: 2. The CDR3 is CSVGTSGVNEQFF. The CDR3 DNA follows: TGCAGCGTTGGGACTAGCGGGGTAAATGAGCAGTTCTTC.

As DNA, the CDR3 is TGTGCCTGGGGAACAGGGGACGAGACCCAGTACTTC. Its protein is CAWGTGDETQYF. The chain is built from TRBV30 and TRBJ2-5; TRBD1 matches at 7 bases. The CDR3 consists of 12 residues. Germline V gene data show CDR1 as GTSNPN and CDR2 as SVGIG (reference sequence). V shed 5 bases and J 5 bases; nucleotides not matched to a gene: 5.

The chain is built from TRBV20-1 and TRBJ1-2, with TRBD1 as a possible D gene (6 bases). The CDR3 covers 16 residues. The V gene's germline CDR1 is DFQATT and CDR2 SNEGSKA (reference sequence). Trimming left V 2 bases short and J 8 bases short, with 24 bases between. The CDR3, as DNA: TGCAGTGCTAGACCCCCGGCGCAGGGGATCTGGGGCGGCTACACCTTC. The encoded protein is CSARPPAQGIWGGYTF.

The genes are TRBV7-8 and TRBJ1-2, with no clear D. Between the trimmed V and J ends, which lost 1 base and 3 bases, there was a span of 18 bases. The CDR3 runs to 17 residues. Germline V gene lookup returns CDR1 SGHVS and CDR2 FQNEAQ. The chain's CDR3 is CASSLEDRSPPHYGYTF. The CDR3 region has the DNA TGTGCCAGCAGCTTAGAGGACCGATCTCCACCGCACTATGGCTACACCTTC.

The CDR3 DNA sequence: TGTGCCAGCAGACAGGACGGAACCGGCACAGATACGCAGTATTTT. Translating it yields CASRQDGTGTDTQYF. The chain combines TRBV6-5 with TRBJ2-3; tentatively, D is TRBD1 (5 bases). The CDR3 consists of 15 residues. Trimming stripped 6 bases from V and 1 base from J, with 14 bases between. CDR1 MNHEY and CDR2 SVGAGI come from the germline V gene.

The gene calls are TRBV27 and TRBJ2-7; no definite D call. Trimming took off 5 bases at V and 0 bases at J, with 5 bases between the two ends. This CDR3 has 12 amino acids. Germline V CDR1 and CDR2: MNHEY, SMNVEV (reference sequence). CDR3 in amino acids: CASSASSYEQYF. In DNA form, the CDR3 reads TGTGCCAGCAGTGCTAGCTCCTACGAGCAGTACTTC.

This chain connects TRBV3-1 to TRBJ1-6; no clear D gene. V was trimmed by 3 bases and J by 5 bases, leaving 17 bases between them. The CDR3 loop spans 17 amino acids. Germline assignment: CDR1 LGHDT and CDR2 YNNKEL (reference sequence). CDR3 protein: CASSQDTQWIHNSPLHF. As DNA, the CDR3 is TGTGCCAGCAGCCAGGATACGCAGTGGATCCATAATTCACCCCTCCACTTT.

This clonotype was detected only once. The V call is TRBV27, the J call TRBJ2-5; D uncertain. Deletions cut 1 base from V and 1 base from J, with 4 bases between. CDR1 and CDR2 from the germline V gene are MNHEY and SMNVEV (reference sequence). This CDR3 is built from 13 residues. CDR3 bases: TGTGCCAGCAGTTTATACATCCAAGAGACCCAGTACTTC. Protein product: CASSLYIQETQYF.

The V gene is TRBV28, the J gene TRBJ2-1, with D perhaps TRBD1 or TRBD2 (6 bases each). The CDR3 consists of 11 residues. The V end was cut by 3 bases, the J end by 15 bases, with 12 bases between. CDR1 and CDR2 (germline): MDHEN, SYDVKM. The CDR3 sequence is CASSLVGGLFF. For the CDR3, the DNA is TGTGCCAGCAGTTTGGTAGGGGGGCTGTTCTTC. Supplemented by reference TRBV28 and TRBJ2-1, the full variable domain reads DVKVTQSSRYLVKRTGEKVFLECVQDMDHENMFWYRQDPGLGLRLIYFSYDVKMKEKGDIPEGYSVSREKKERFSLILESASTNQTSMYLCASSLVGGLFFGPGTRLTVL.

The chain is built from TRBV4-2 and TRBJ2-2; weak D call: TRBD1 (6 bases). Trimming removed 1 base at V and 4 bases at J, with 10 bases between. CDR1 is LGHNA, CDR2 YNFKEQ, per germline. The CDR3 extends over 15 amino acids. CDR3 in amino acids: CASSQAQGSTGELFF. Here the CDR3 DNA reads TGTGCCAGCAGCCAAGCCCAGGGGAGCACCGGGGAGCTGTTTTTT.

The chain uses TRBV9 and TRBJ2-2; D might be TRBD1 (6 bases). The CDR3 runs 14 residues. The ends were cut back, 0 bases at V and 7 bases at J, with 10 bases in the middle. The germline V gene has CDR1 SGDLS and CDR2 YYNGEE. This CDR3 reads CASSVEGVGGELFF. CDR3 DNA: TGTGCCAGCAGCGTAGAGGGGGTAGGCGGGGAGCTGTTTTTT.

This clonotype was observed a single time. The CDR3 is CASSPDTGSYYGYTF. The CDR3 bases are TGTGCCAGCAGTCCCGACACAGGGAGCTACTATGGCTACACCTTC. This chain links TRBV12-3 or TRBV12-4 with TRBJ1-2, with D perhaps matching TRBD1 (6 bases). Trimming removed 5 bases at V and 3 bases at J, with 16 bases between. The CDR3 spans 15 residues.

The chain recombines TRBV20-1 with TRBJ2-1, with TRBD1 matching 8 bases. The V gene's germline CDR1 is DFQATT and CDR2 SNEGSKA (reference sequence). V shed 2 bases and J 3 bases; nucleotides not matched to a gene: 12. The CDR3 loop spans 17 amino acids. The CDR3 region has the DNA TGCAGTGCTAGAAAGGTCCCGACAGGGGTTGACTACAATGAGCAGTTCTTC. Translated, it gives CSARKVPTGVDYNEQFF.

The chain joins TRBV12-3 or TRBV12-4 to TRBJ2-2; tentatively, D is TRBD1 or TRBD2 (5 bases each). V was trimmed by 6 bases and J by 8 bases, leaving 16 bases between them. The CDR3 has 14 amino acids. The CDR3: CASSRSGRGGELFF. CDR3 nucleotide sequence: TGTGCCAGCAGCCGTTCGGGGCGTGGTGGGGAGCTGTTTTTT.

The rearrangement uses TRBV6-6 and TRBJ1-5; D not resolved. The CDR3 has 13 residues. The V end was cut by 6 bases, the J end by 4 bases, with 10 bases between. Germline V gene data show CDR1 as MNHNY and CDR2 as SVGAGI (reference sequence). CDR3 nucleotide sequence: TGTGCCAGCAGAAGGACGGATAATCAGCCCCAGCATTTT. It translates to CASRRTDNQPQHF.